These 14 T cell receptor beta chains originate from one sample sequenced in a study of T cell repertoires in cytomegalovirus infection. Using its own MiXCR run on the reads, TCRdb lists one record per CDR3 protein. Of about 490,000 distinct CDR3 sequences in the sample, about 11% are singletons; the top ten hold roughly 10%. Sequencing was performed on PBMCs. The receptor source for this set is a human donor in good health (CMV status not recorded). Some clones in this sample may be carry-over from other donors' samples.

This clonotype was observed many times. The rearrangement uses TRBV6-1 and TRBJ2-3; D unresolved. The CDR3 runs 13 residues. Germline values: CDR1 MNHNS, CDR2 SASEGT. V shed 6 bases and J shed 5 bases, with 12 bases lying between them. The CDR3 DNA reads TGTGCCAGCAGGATCAGTCTTAGAGATACGCAGTATTTT. Amino acid sequence: CASRISLRDTQYF.

This clonotype was found many times. The gene calls are TRBV5-1 and TRBJ1-1; D gene uncertain. V gave up 0 bases and J gave up 5 bases, with 11 bases separating them. CDR3 length: 14 amino acids. Germline assignment: CDR1 SGHRS and CDR2 YFSETQ. The CDR3 loop is CASSLAGMRTEAFF. Written as DNA, the CDR3 is TGCGCCAGCAGCTTGGCGGGGATGAGGACTGAAGCTTTCTTT.

The chain is built from TRBV23-1 and TRBJ1-2; 8 nucleotides line up with TRBD1. TRBV23-1 is an ORF, and what it does is uncertain. The length of the CDR3 is 14 residues. V dropped 2 bases and J dropped 6; count of bases not matched to a gene: 5. CDR3 coding DNA: TGCGCCAGCAGTCAACCGACAGGGGCCCATGGCTACACCTTC. Residues: CASSQPTGAHGYTF.

This clonotype was recorded many times. The CDR3 protein is CASSFDRSYEQYF. The DNA for the CDR3 is TGTGCCAGCAGTTTCGACAGGTCCTACGAGCAGTACTTC. The chain recombines TRBV11-2 with TRBJ2-7, with D tentatively TRBD1 (6 bases). The ends were cut back, 6 bases at V and 1 base at J, with 10 bases in the middle. Per germline, CDR1 SGHAT and CDR2 FQNNGV. The CDR3 loop spans 13 amino acids.

J is TRBJ2-1 and V is TRBV14; D is unresolved. Germline V gene lookup returns CDR1 SGHDN and CDR2 FVKESK. Trimming took off 4 bases at V and 7 bases at J, with 14 bases between the two ends. This CDR3 has 14 amino acids. This chain's CDR3 is CASSLSVLGNEQFF. DNA of the CDR3: TGTGCCAGCAGCCTTTCCGTTTTGGGGAATGAGCAGTTCTTC.

In its sample, this clonotype was seen many times. This chain links TRBV12-3 or TRBV12-4 with TRBJ2-3; 9 bases align to TRBD2. V shed 6 bases and J 4 bases; nucleotides not matched to a gene: 8. The CDR3 sequence is 15 residues long. The CDR3: CASSAGLATSDTQYF. The DNA of the CDR3 is TGTGCCAGCAGCGCGGGACTAGCTACGTCAGATACGCAGTATTTT.

This clonotype has a count of ten or more. The rearrangement links TRBV12-3 or TRBV12-4 to TRBJ1-1; no definite D call. V was shortened by 6 bases and J by 2 bases, with 13 bases between the two germline ends. The CDR3 is made up of 14 amino acids. CDR3 DNA sequence: TGTGCCAGCAGCATGCAGACCACTAACACTGAAGCTTTCTTT. As protein: CASSMQTTNTEAFF.

The rearrangement uses TRBV29-1 and TRBJ2-5; no definite D call. V shed 4 bases and J shed 5 bases, with 11 bases lying between them. This CDR3 is built from 12 residues. The germline V gene encodes CDR1 SQVTM and CDR2 ANQGSEA. CDR3 bases: TGCAGCGTTGTCCCAGTCGGGGAGACCCAGTACTTC. Its translation is CSVVPVGETQYF. The full variable domain, its missing parts supplied by reference TRBV29-1 and TRBJ2-5, is SAVISQKPSRDICQRGTSLTIQCQVDSQVTMMFWYRQQPGQSLTLIATANQGSEATYESGFVIDKFPISRPNLTFSTLTVSNMSPEDSSIYLCSVVPVGETQYFGPGTRLLVL.

This clonotype was recorded a few times. The chain couples TRBV28 to TRBJ1-5; the D is unclear. The CDR3 runs to 14 residues. Germline V gives CDR1 MDHEN, CDR2 SYDVKM. Trimming cost V 2 bases and J 3 bases, with 8 bases left between them. CDR3 region: CASSLRVTNQPQHF. For the CDR3, the DNA is TGTGCCAGCAGTTTAAGGGTAACCAATCAGCCCCAGCATTTT.

This clonotype was seen ten or more times. V and J are TRBV6-5 and TRBJ1-1; 9 bases map to TRBD1. Germline CDR1 MNHEY, CDR2 SVGAGI. The V gene end was trimmed by 6 bases and the J gene end by 4 bases; junction bases not matched to a gene: 6. The CDR3 length is 14 residues. The CDR3 DNA is TGTGCCAGCAGCTGGGGACAGGGTTTCACTGAAGCTTTCTTT. It is translated as CASSWGQGFTEAFF.

This clonotype was recorded at least ten times. The chain couples TRBV10-3 to TRBJ2-1, with D maybe TRBD1 (6 bases). The V end lost 2 bases, the J end lost 3 bases, and 14 bases lay between the germline ends. Germline-derived CDR1 and CDR2 are ENHRY and SYGVKD. This CDR3 contains 16 residues. DNA for the CDR3: TGTGCCATCAGTGAGCCACAGGGAATGAGCTACAATGAGCAGTTCTTC. It codes for CAISEPQGMSYNEQFF.

This clonotype has only a few counts. The chain uses TRBV5-1 and TRBJ2-4; the match to TRBD2 covers 16 bases. Unmatched junction bases numbered 8, after V lost 5 bases and J lost 3 bases. Germline loops: CDR1 SGHRS, CDR2 YFSETQ. The CDR3 is 18 amino acids. The CDR3 DNA is TGCGCCAGCAGGCCGGGACTAGCGGGGGGGCTCGGCAAAAACATTCAGTACTTC. Protein product: CASRPGLAGGLGKNIQYF. The whole variable domain, filled in from reference TRBV5-1 and TRBJ2-4, reads KAGVTQTPRYLIKTRGQQVTLSCSPISGHRSVSWYQQTPGQGLQFLFEYFSETQRNKGNFPGRFSGRQFSNSRSEMNVSTLELGDSALYLCASRPGLAGGLGKNIQYFGAGTRLSVL.

This sequence joins TRBV5-3 and TRBJ2-3; 10 positions match TRBD1. TRBV5-3 is sorted into the ORF group, with uncertain function. This CDR3 has 15 amino acids. Unmatched junction bases numbered 13, after V lost 8 bases and J lost 7 bases. CDR3 residues: CASSLPRDRGYTQYF. CDR3 DNA sequence: TGTGCCAGCAGCCTCCCCCGGGACAGGGGCTATACGCAGTATTTT.

In its sample, this clonotype was seen many times. The chain employs TRBV7-8 and TRBJ2-1; a weak D match, TRBD1 (5 bases). This CDR3 has 14 amino acids. V lost 8 bases, J lost 3 bases, and 14 bases lay in between. The germline V gene has CDR1 SGHVS and CDR2 FQNEAQ. Here the CDR3 reads CASLDFQGYNEQFF. DNA for the CDR3: TGTGCCAGCCTAGACTTTCAGGGCTACAATGAGCAGTTCTTC.